This T cell receptor beta chain was found in a study of shared clonotypes between healthy human individuals. Methods used by the authors: As immunoSEQ supplied junction-only sequences (without quality scores), filtering differed. The data were produced by immunoSEQ multiplex PCR, yet TCRdb's version contains in-frame clones alone and is incomplete. The V and J calls and clone size were taken over from that table, and D and trimming were inferred from the DNA. The table has 1.6 million or so clones, 97% to 99% seen once. Germline CDR1 MDHEN, CDR2 SYDVKM. Trimming stripped 0 bases from V and 5 bases from J, with 5 bases between. The CDR3 is made up of 13 amino acids.

This TCR was sampled from a man between 25 and 39 years old in good health. The chain combines TRBV28 with TRBJ1-5; D uncertain. Sample: naive CD4+ T cells sorted from blood. The subset was: CD45RA+ positively selected. CDR3 sequence: CASSLWGDQPQHF. The CDR3, as DNA: TGTGCCAGCAGTTTATGGGGCGATCAGCCCCAGCATTTT.